This T cell receptor (beta chain) was profiled in a study of Ad26.COV2.S vaccination and SARS-CoV-2 variants. Whole-study results and caveats: It was vaccine recipients, not placebo recipients, who had the higher spike-specific TCR breadth. Measures of TCR breadth and depth may have fallen short of total T cell responses.

The table lists this clone with a few counts. Its cognate antigen is unknown. With 5 bases removed from V and 4 bases from J, the gap between germline ends came to 14 bases. Per germline, CDR1 SGHTA and CDR2 FQGNSA. The CDR3 consists of 14 residues. Sequencing used immunoSEQ multiplex PCR; TCRdb keeps in-frame clones, though not all of them. Altogether over 110,000 clones are present, about nine tenths being singletons, with the ten largest covering 5%. The TCR was taken from a human donor who had recovered from COVID-19. This sequence joins TRBV7-2 and TRBJ2-5; D assignment may be TRBD1 or TRBD2 (5 bases each). The sample was peripheral blood, taken after recovery from COVID-19. The CDR3 protein is CASSPTGPRETQYF. CDR3 coding DNA: TGTGCCAGCAGCCCGACGGGACCCCGAGAGACCCAGTACTTC.